This TCR beta chain was identified during a study of cytomegalovirus exposure and HLA in healthy donors. The CDR3 loop spans 18 amino acids. CDR1 SGHRS and CDR2 YFSETQ come from the germline V gene. V trimming: 3 bases; J trimming: 4 bases; junction bases outside the gene matches: 12. It was with 60 Vbeta and 13 Jbeta primers that the PCR ran. The data were produced by immunoSEQ multiplex PCR, yet TCRdb's version contains in-frame clones alone and is incomplete. This sample has about 210,000 clones, with roughly four fifths found just once. The chain couples TRBV5-1 to TRBJ2-6; the match to TRBD1 covers 8 bases. This sequence was found in a woman aged 50 to 60 in good health and CMV-seropositive. Sequenced sample: PBMCs. CDR3 region: CASSSEPTGAGGANVLTF. CDR3 bases: TGCGCCAGCAGCTCAGAACCGACAGGGGCGGGCGGGGCCAACGTCCTGACTTTC.